The 11 T cell receptor beta chains given below trace back to one sample, sequenced in a study of blood T cell repertoires in COVID-19. Generated by immunoSEQ multiplex PCR, the TCRdb table keeps only in-frame clones and is missing some. The table lists tens of thousands of clones, around 90% of them singletons. Material: peripheral blood. These receptors all come from a middle-aged man with active COVID-19.

This rearrangement joins TRBV5-1 to TRBJ2-2; 8 bases map to TRBD2. The CDR3 spans 14 residues. V was pared by 1 base and J by 6 bases, with 2 bases of the junction left unmatched. The germline V gene has CDR1 SGHRS and CDR2 YFSETQ. This CDR3 reads CASSLSGGAGELFF. The CDR3 nucleotides are TGCGCCAGCAGCTTGTCCGGGGGGGCCGGGGAGCTGTTTTTT.

This rearrangement joins TRBV5-8 to TRBJ2-3; D gene uncertain. Germline V gives CDR1 SGHTS, CDR2 YDEGEE. This CDR3 has 16 residues. Trimming stripped 2 bases from V and 4 bases from J, with 17 bases between. For the CDR3, the DNA is TGTGCCAGCAGCTTTACCCTCGGCGGTCGCGCAGATACGCAGTATTTT. Translation: CASSFTLGGRADTQYF.

The genes are TRBV4-2 and TRBJ2-2; 13 nucleotides match TRBD2. The CDR3 has 22 residues. V gave up 4 bases and J gave up 3 bases; unmatched junction bases: 20. From germline, CDR1 is LGHNA and CDR2 YNFKEQ. The CDR3 DNA sequence: TGTGCCAGCAGCCGAGACTCCCTGACTAGCGGGGGGACCTTTTATGACACCGGGGAGCTGTTTTTT. It yields the protein CASSRDSLTSGGTFYDTGELFF.

The J gene is TRBJ2-1, the V gene TRBV7-3; D is perhaps TRBD1 (5 bases). CDR3 length: 11 residues. Trimming took 4 bases from V and 7 from J, leaving 5 bases between them. Germline values: CDR1 SGHTA, CDR2 FQGTGA. The CDR3 region has the DNA TGTGCCAGCAGCTCAGGGAATGAGCAGTTCTTC. Translated, it gives CASSSGNEQFF.

This rearrangement joins TRBV24-1 to TRBJ2-3, with 9 bases identical to TRBD2. The CDR3 loop spans 12 amino acids. V shed 9 bases and J 4 bases; nucleotides not matched to a gene: 1. CDR1 and CDR2 from the germline V gene are KGHDR and SFDVKD. CDR3 nucleotides: TGTGCCACCTCTAGCGGGGCAGATACGCAGTATTTT. Residues: CATSSGADTQYF.

This chain connects TRBV15 to TRBJ2-5; unclear D gene. CDR1 LNHNV and CDR2 YYDKDF come from the germline V gene (reference sequence). This CDR3 comprises 12 residues. V lost 11 bases and J 1 base, leaving 11 bases between the germline ends. The CDR3 coding sequence is TGTGCCGTCTCTAGGCCCCAAGAGACCCAGTACTTC. Its translation is CAVSRPQETQYF.

This clone was seen more than once but under ten times. The CDR3 DNA reads TGCGCCAGCAGCCAGCAGCGGGGCACTGAAGCTTTCTTT. The encoded protein is CASSQQRGTEAFF. This rearrangement joins TRBV4-3 to TRBJ1-1; D unclear. This CDR3 region has 13 residues. V was shortened by 3 bases and J by 4 bases, with 9 bases between the two germline ends. The germline gives CDR1 LGHNA, CDR2 YSLEER.

Comment on this clone: Other DNA sequences in this sample translate to the same CDR3. This chain joins TRBV18 and TRBJ1-5; 7 bases align to TRBD1. Germline loops: CDR1 KGHSH, CDR2 LQKENI. Germline trimming cut 3 bases from V and 3 bases from J; bases unmatched to any gene: 2. The CDR3 has 14 residues. DNA of the CDR3: TGTGCCAGCTCACCGGGACAGTCCAATCAGCCCCAGCATTTT. Its protein is CASSPGQSNQPQHF.

V is TRBV5-4 and J is TRBJ1-2; 10 nucleotides align to TRBD1. With V trimmed by 0 bases and J by 8 bases, 13 bases remained unmatched. This CDR3 comprises 17 residues. Germline-derived CDR1 and CDR2 are SGHNT and YYREEE (reference sequence). The CDR3 here is CASSLGRWDRGSGGYTF. CDR3 nucleotides: TGTGCCAGCAGCTTGGGTCGATGGGACAGGGGATCAGGAGGCTACACCTTC.

This chain links TRBV27 with TRBJ2-1; D is possibly TRBD2 (9 bases). This CDR3 spans 14 amino acids. Trimming pared 5 bases from V and 14 bases from J, leaving 22 bases between. CDR1 is MNHEY, CDR2 SMNVEV, per germline (reference sequence). The CDR3 is CASSHADRAGGEFF. In DNA form, the CDR3 reads TGTGCCAGCAGTCATGCGGACAGGGCGGGAGGGGAGTTCTTC.

The chain employs TRBV7-8 and TRBJ2-1; D perhaps matches TRBD2 (5 bases). The CDR3 is 13 amino acids. Deletions cut 0 bases from V and 9 bases from J, with 9 bases between. Germline CDR1 SGHVS, CDR2 FQNEAQ. In nucleotides, the CDR3 is TGTGCCAGCAGCTTAGCGCGGGCGGGTGAGCAGTTCTTC. Translating gives CASSLARAGEQFF.